This is a list of T cell receptor beta chains from one sample in a study of blood T cells in healthy people across ages. One entry per CDR3 protein, called by TCRdb with MiXCR from the 5' RACE reads. Of some 1,800,000 distinct CDR3 sequences in the sample, about 39% are singletons; the top ten hold under 25%. Source material: blood. The receptors were gathered from a human donor in good health. Both conserved end residues are part of each CDR3. A D gene is named only where the DNA matches it firmly. Size values are once, few and many counts, or a class for expanded clones, and some rows have none.

NA	NA	TRBV20-1	TRBJ1-1	CSARDGSREAFF	TGCAGTGCTAGAGATGGGTCCCGTGAAGCTTTCTTT
TRBD1	few	TRBV9	TRBJ1-2	CASSLTPGTGDGYTF	TGTGCCAGCAGCCTCACTCCCGGGACAGGGGATGGCTACACCTTC
NA	NA	TRBV19	TRBJ2-1	CASSMGQNNEQFF	TGTGCCAGTAGTATGGGCCAGAACAATGAGCAGTTCTTC
TRBD1	NA	TRBV20-1	TRBJ2-1	CSGQGGFGYNEQFF	TGCAGTGGACAGGGGGGATTTGGGTACAATGAGCAGTTCTTC
NA	NA	TRBV7-2	TRBJ1-1	CATYRDVGTEAFF	TGTGCCACCTACAGGGACGTTGGCACTGAAGCTTTCTTT
NA	NA	TRBV7-2	TRBJ2-3	CASSLESAITDTQYF	TGTGCCAGCAGCTTAGAAAGCGCGATCACAGATACGCAGTATTTT
NA	NA	TRBV7-2	TRBJ2-7	CASSRYKGSSYEQYF	TGTGCCAGCAGCCGGTATAAAGGGAGCTCCTACGAGCAGTACTTC
NA	few	TRBV4-1	TRBJ1-5	CASSQEAVRNQPQHF	TGCGCCAGCAGCCAAGAGGCGGTAAGGAATCAGCCCCAGCATTTT
NA	NA	TRBV7-2	TRBJ2-7	CASSLHRVSYEQYF	TGTGCCAGCAGCTTACACAGGGTCTCCTACGAGCAGTACTTC
NA	NA	TRBV9	TRBJ2-7	CASNVSRVTSRWEQYF	TGTGCCAGCAACGTAAGCAGGGTAACCTCACGTTGGGAGCAGTACTTC
NA	NA	TRBV12-3/TRBV12-4	TRBJ2-2	CASSSSGVTGAGELFF	TGTGCCAGCAGTTCTTCCGGGGTTACGGGTGCCGGGGAGCTGTTTTTT
NA	few	TRBV9	TRBJ2-3	CASSVEGSSYTDTQYF	TGTGCCAGCAGCGTAGAGGGTTCTAGCTACACAGATACGCAGTATTTT
TRBD1	NA	TRBV12-3/TRBV12-4	TRBJ2-3	CASSSDRGVINTQYF	TGTGCCAGCAGCTCTGACAGGGGAGTGATTAATACGCAGTATTTT
NA	NA	TRBV7-3	TRBJ2-3	CASSPRPASTDTQYF	TGTGCCAGCAGCCCCAGACCCGCTAGCACAGATACGCAGTATTTT
TRBD1	NA	TRBV3-1	TRBJ2-5	CASSQEFTGGTGEETQYF	TGTGCCAGCAGCCAAGAGTTCACCGGTGGGACAGGGGAAGAGACCCAGTACTTC
NA	few	TRBV7-2	TRBJ1-2	CASSSMGRRDYGYTF	TGTGCCAGCAGCTCGATGGGGCGGAGGGACTATGGCTACACCTTC
NA	few	TRBV12-3/TRBV12-4	TRBJ2-7	CASSPAGRTYEQYF	TGTGCCAGCAGTCCCGCGGGCAGAACCTACGAGCAGTACTTC
TRBD1	NA	TRBV6-1	TRBJ1-5	CASSQPPGQGANQPQHF	TGTGCCAGCAGTCAACCCCCGGGACAGGGGGCGAATCAGCCCCAGCATTTT
TRBD2	NA	TRBV20-1	TRBJ2-3	CSALIPISGGSLSSTDTQYF	TGCAGTGCTCTCATCCCAATTAGCGGGGGGTCGTTATCTAGCACAGATACGCAGTATTTT
NA	few	TRBV6-2/TRBV6-3	TRBJ1-5	CASSPGLGSNQPQHF	TGTGCCAGCAGCCCCGGTTTAGGTAGCAATCAGCCCCAGCATTTT
TRBD1	once	TRBV7-8	TRBJ1-2	CASSLGTDQYGYIF	TGTGCCAGCAGCCTAGGGACAGACCAATATGGCTACATCTTC
NA	many	TRBV5-4	TRBJ2-7	CASSYTQTHEQYF	TGTGCCAGCAGCTACACGCAAACTCATGAGCAGTACTTC
NA	NA	TRBV12-3/TRBV12-4	TRBJ1-5	CASSSQNIGNQPQHF	TGTGCCAGCAGTTCCCAGAATATTGGCAATCAGCCCCAGCATTTT
NA	NA	TRBV29-1	TRBJ1-1	CSASRGLIGTNTEAFF	TGCAGCGCCTCAAGGGGCTTGATTGGGACAAACACTGAAGCTTTCTTT
TRBD2	few	TRBV6-5	TRBJ2-1	CASRETSVRYNEQFF	TGTGCCAGCAGAGAGACTAGCGTGAGATACAATGAGCAGTTCTTC
TRBD1	few	TRBV2	TRBJ2-7	CASGRDRGVEQYF	TGTGCCAGCGGACGGGACAGGGGGGTCGAGCAGTACTTC
NA	NA	TRBV7-6	TRBJ2-6	CASSSRANVLTF	TGTGCCAGCAGCTCCAGGGCCAACGTCCTGACTTTC
NA	NA	TRBV5-1	TRBJ2-7	CASSILTGPYEQYF	TGCGCCAGCAGCATCCTGACAGGACCCTACGAGCAGTACTTC
TRBD1	NA	TRBV20-1	TRBJ2-3	CSARWDRDNTDTQYF	TGCAGTGCTAGATGGGACAGAGATAACACAGATACGCAGTATTTT
NA	few	TRBV6-2/TRBV6-3	TRBJ2-1	CASRTLSRSSYNEQFF	TGTGCCAGCAGAACCCTCTCTAGGAGCTCCTACAATGAGCAGTTCTTC
NA	NA	TRBV12-3/TRBV12-4	TRBJ2-5	CASSCGTPRREQYF	TGTGCCAGCAGTTGCGGGACTCCTCGAAGGGAGCAGTACTTC
NA	few	TRBV29-1	TRBJ2-7	CSVEQGRNYEQYF	TGCAGCGTTGAGCAGGGCAGGAATTACGAGCAGTACTTC
NA	NA	TRBV2	TRBJ2-7	CAGRKSSSYEQYF	TGTGCCGGCAGAAAGTCAAGCTCCTACGAGCAGTACTTC
NA	NA	TRBV11-2	TRBJ1-2	CASSFPRGGGSTRAGYTF	TGTGCCAGCAGTTTCCCCCGGGGGGGAGGGTCCACGAGAGCTGGCTACACCTTC
NA	few	TRBV5-6	TRBJ2-1	CASSYSPGRPTRAYNEQFF	TGTGCCAGCAGTTATTCCCCGGGACGACCGACGCGGGCCTACAATGAGCAGTTCTTC
NA	many	TRBV4-1	TRBJ2-7	CASSQEGLGEQYF	TGTGCCAGCTCACAGGAGGGTCTGGGGGAGCAGTACTTC
NA	few	TRBV29-1	TRBJ1-1	CSESEMNTEAFF	TGCAGCGAGTCGGAGATGAACACTGAAGCTTTCTTT
NA	NA	TRBV12-3/TRBV12-4	TRBJ2-7	CASSLRLLGYEQYF	TGTGCCAGCAGTTTACGTCTTCTTGGCTACGAGCAGTACTTC
NA	few	TRBV15	TRBJ2-4	CATSREPTITKNIQYF	TGTGCCACCAGCAGAGAGCCCACAATCACCAAAAACATTCAGTACTTC
NA	NA	TRBV5-5	TRBJ2-5	CASSLGDSLETQYF	TGTGCCAGCAGCTTGGGCGACAGTCTGGAGACCCAGTACTTC
NA	NA	TRBV5-1	TRBJ2-5	CASSLDPSDSGETQYF	TGCGCCAGCAGCTTGGACCCTAGCGACAGTGGGGAGACCCAGTACTTC
NA	NA	TRBV7-2	TRBJ2-5	CASSLAWEETQYF	TGTGCCAGCAGCTTAGCGTGGGAAGAGACCCAGTACTTC
NA	NA	TRBV28	TRBJ2-7	CASSSSGFGSTYEQYF	TGTGCCAGCAGTTCCTCCGGCTTTGGGTCTACCTACGAGCAGTACTTC
NA	few	TRBV5-5	TRBJ2-1	CASSFPLHADAQFF	TGTGCCAGCAGTTTTCCACTACATGCGGACGCGCAGTTCTTC
TRBD1	NA	TRBV6-1	TRBJ2-4	CASSEDRGQALNIQYF	TGTGCCAGCAGTGAAGATAGGGGACAGGCGTTAAACATTCAGTACTTC
NA	NA	TRBV4-3	TRBJ2-5	CASSQEVGNTWETQYF	TGCGCCAGCAGCCAAGAAGTAGGAAACACCTGGGAGACCCAGTACTTC
NA	NA	TRBV15	TRBJ1-5	CATSREPLGPSNQPQHF	TGTGCCACCAGCAGAGAACCCTTGGGCCCTTCAAATCAGCCCCAGCATTTT
TRBD2	NA	TRBV10-3	TRBJ2-3	CATLAGGRLTQYF	TGTGCCACCCTAGCGGGGGGGCGACTTACGCAGTATTTT
TRBD1	NA	TRBV5-1	TRBJ1-1	CASSLAGQGRTEAFF	TGCGCCAGCAGCTTAGCCGGACAGGGAAGGACTGAAGCTTTCTTT